This entry concerns a single TCR beta chain. What it recognizes is unknown. The ends were cut back, 1 base at V and 4 bases at J, with 6 bases in the middle. CDR1 is SGHRS and CDR2 is YFSETQ in the germline V gene. The CDR3 totals 12 residues. This sample was taken from a study of cytomegalovirus exposure and HLA in healthy donors. The study ran its PCR with 60 Vbeta and 13 Jbeta primers. Some clones are missing from TCRdb's copy, which holds only in-frame ones; the method was immunoSEQ multiplex PCR. The sample includes tens of thousands of clones. Study findings and constraints: In the analysis, some V segments, TRBV6-2 and TRBV6-3 included, were excluded as indistinguishable.

This receptor was obtained from a man between 45 and 60 years old in good health and CMV-seronegative. The sample consisted of PBMCs. The chain employs TRBV5-1 and TRBJ2-7, with D perhaps matching TRBD1 (5 bases). CDR3 loop: CASSLRGYEQYF. In nucleotides, the CDR3 is TGCGCCAGCAGCTTGAGGGGTTACGAGCAGTACTTC.